The 12 T cell receptor beta chains reported below all come from one sample, sequenced in a study of cytomegalovirus exposure and HLA in healthy donors. In the PCR, 60 Vbeta and 13 Jbeta primers were used. TCRdb's table, derived via immunoSEQ multiplex PCR, lists solely in-frame clones and lacks some. This repertoire shows 210,000 or so clones, 70% to 85% found once; its top ten account for 0.5% to 0.7%. The specimen was PBMCs. Receptor source: a woman in her thirties or forties in good health and CMV-seronegative.

This clone has just one count. This chain joins TRBV5-6 and TRBJ1-2; the D gene is possibly TRBD1 (5 bases). CDR3 length equals 11 residues. From germline, CDR1 is SGHDT and CDR2 YYEEEE. Trimming pared 3 bases from V and 10 bases from J, leaving 10 bases between. In DNA, the CDR3 is TGTGCCAGCAGCTGGTGGGGGGACTACACCTTC. This codes for CASSWWGDYTF.

The V and J genes are TRBV27 and TRBJ1-1; tentatively, D is TRBD1 (6 bases). The CDR3 has 14 residues. Germline V gives CDR1 MNHEY, CDR2 SMNVEV (reference sequence). V shed 3 bases and J shed 6 bases, with 14 bases lying between them. CDR3 sequence reads: CASSLGRGGPEAFF. Here the CDR3 DNA reads TGTGCCAGCAGTTTGGGGCGGGGGGGCCCTGAAGCTTTCTTT.

This clone was counted a single time. This rearrangement joins TRBV5-6 to TRBJ1-5; maybe TRBD1 (5 bases). Germline CDR1 is SGHDT and CDR2 is YYEEEE. This CDR3 region has 13 residues. The V and J ends lost 1 base and 4 bases respectively, with 6 bases between them. In DNA form, the CDR3 reads TGTGCCAGCAGCTTGAGGGGAAATCAGCCCCAGCATTTT. It encodes CASSLRGNQPQHF.

The rearrangement uses TRBV28 and TRBJ2-2; TRBD1 agrees at 8 bases. The CDR3 has 15 residues. Trimming at V came to 11 bases and at J to 0 bases, leaving 8 bases not matched to a gene. The germline gives CDR1 MDHEN, CDR2 SYDVKM. DNA for the CDR3: TGTGCCGCCGTGGGGACAGGATCGAACACCGGGGAGCTGTTTTTT. Translated, it gives CAAVGTGSNTGELFF.

The chain uses TRBV5-1 and TRBJ1-4; tentative D call: TRBD1 (6 bases). Germline CDR1 SGHRS, CDR2 YFSETQ. The CDR3 length is 14 residues. Between the trimmed V and J ends, which lost 7 bases and 4 bases, there was a span of 14 bases. The CDR3 loop is CASRSGTLNEKLFF. The DNA of the CDR3 is TGCGCCAGCCGGTCCGGGACACTTAATGAAAAACTGTTTTTT.

This clone has just one count. The gene calls are TRBV7-9 and TRBJ2-1; 7 bases map to TRBD1. The germline CDR1 and CDR2 sequences are SEHNR and FQNEAQ (reference sequence). Trimming removed 6 bases from V and 8 bases from J; junction bases left unmatched: 7. The CDR3 is made up of 13 amino acids. The CDR3, as DNA: TGTGCCAGCAGTCAGGACAGGATCTATGAGCAGTTCTTC. As protein: CASSQDRIYEQFF.

This chain joins TRBV6-5 and TRBJ2-5; TRBD1 aligns across 8 bases. TRBJ2-7 matches the DNA end more closely, so the J call is doubtful. This CDR3 region has 13 residues. Germline CDR1 and CDR2: MNHEY and SVGAGI. The CDR3 sequence: CASSRTGTYEQYF. The CDR3 DNA sequence: TGTGCCAGCAGTAGGACAGGGACCTACGAGCAGTACTTC.

V gene TRBV28 combines with J gene TRBJ1-1; no firm D call. The CDR3 covers 13 residues. Germline CDR1 and CDR2: MDHEN and SYDVKM. Trimming took off 6 bases at V and 0 bases at J, with 8 bases between the two ends. The CDR3 DNA follows: TGTGCCAGCAGCGTACTGATGAACACTGAAGCTTTCTTT. This encodes CASSVLMNTEAFF.

With regard to this clone: This sample includes further DNA sequences coding for the same CDR3. The V call is TRBV5-1, the J call TRBJ2-7, with D maybe TRBD1 (5 bases). From germline, CDR1 is SGHRS and CDR2 YFSETQ. The CDR3 is 13 amino acids. V dropped 4 bases and J dropped 4 bases, with 12 bases sitting between them. CDR3 in amino acids: CASSSDRWYEQYF. DNA of the CDR3: TGCGCCAGCAGCAGCGACAGATGGTACGAGCAGTACTTC.

Only a few counts were recorded for this clone. V and J are TRBV5-6 and TRBJ1-1; D gene unclear. V was shortened by 6 bases and J by 1 base, with 7 bases between the two germline ends. This CDR3 has 12 amino acids. From germline, CDR1 is SGHDT and CDR2 YYEEEE. The CDR3 loop reads CASTLGNTEAFF. The CDR3 DNA reads TGTGCCAGCACTCTAGGGAACACTGAAGCTTTCTTT.

This chain links TRBV7-9 with TRBJ1-5; no firm D call. Germline CDR1 reads SEHNR; CDR2 reads FQNEAQ (reference sequence). This CDR3 contains 12 residues. Trimming left V 5 bases short and J 7 bases short, with 9 bases between. CDR3: CASSREGQPQHF. In DNA form, the CDR3 reads TGTGCCAGCAGCCGTGAGGGCCAGCCCCAGCATTTT.

This clone was found once. This chain connects TRBV12-1 to TRBJ2-6; the table gives TRBD2 as D, unverified against the DNA. TRBV12-1 is labeled a pseudogene. The CDR3 covers 20 residues. CDR3 sequence: CASSFKDCSADTSGANVLTF. The CDR3 coding sequence is TGTGCCAGCAGCTTTAAGGACTGCTCGGCAGATACCTCTGGGGCCAACGTCCTGACTTTC.